This T cell receptor (beta chain) is from a study of T cells in Graves' hyperthyroidism and ophthalmopathy. Diagnostic decisions used clinical symptoms, serum thyroxine and TRAb, thyroid ultrasound and orbital computed tomography. The CDR3 consists of 13 residues. Germline lookup yields CDR1 WSHSY and CDR2 SAAADI. Trimming shortened V by 5 bases and J by 5 bases, and 13 bases separated the two germline ends. Amplification of TCR beta CDR3 regions used RNA as the template. TCR CDR3 underwent first-round RT-PCR with the HTBI primer set. Each CDR3 protein is one row after TCRdb ran MiXCR on the multiplex PCR reads. In the table there are roughly 580,000 distinct CDR3 sequences, under 60% of which are singletons.

The clonotype was recovered from a woman between 18 and 29 years old with Graves' hyperthyroidism. V and J are TRBV10-2 and TRBJ2-7, with D uncertain. Sequencing was done on a sample of peripheral blood or thyroid tissue (not recorded which). Written as DNA, the CDR3 is TGCGCCAGCAGTTATATGGGGTCCCACGAGCAGTACTTC. Its protein product is CASSYMGSHEQYF.